This T cell receptor beta chain was recorded in a study of cytomegalovirus exposure and HLA in healthy donors. Findings and caveats of the study: Because they were indistinguishable, some V segments, including TRBV6-2 and TRBV6-3, were excluded. According to a later analysis, donors in an Asian-associated ancestry cluster reportedly had fewer N-insertions than the 666-donor mean. Follow-up analysis seemed to connect common viral pathogens with several of the most significant clusters identified. Earlier results showed most TCR beta V segments being productive about 87% or about 30% of the time.

On this clone itself: Its matching antigen is unknown.

The germline gives CDR1 MGHRA, CDR2 YSYEKL. CDR3 length: 18 amino acids. Trimming took 2 bases from V and 3 from J; bases not matched to a gene: 13. Vbeta (60) and Jbeta (13) primers were used in the PCR. Profiled with immunoSEQ multiplex PCR; TCRdb holds only in-frame clones, not every one. Of 150,000 to 200,000 clones detected, approximately 70% appear once; the ten largest clones hold about 1.7%. The sequenced sample was PBMCs. This receptor was identified in a woman between 25 and 40 years old in good health and CMV-seronegative. The rearrangement links TRBV4-1 to TRBJ2-4, with 7 bases identical to TRBD1. The CDR3 loop is CASSQPRAGGFGKNIQYF. CDR3 sequence (DNA): TGCGCCAGCAGCCAACCCCGGGCAGGGGGTTTTGGCAAAAACATTCAGTACTTC.